Included here is one T cell receptor beta chain sequence, with context. Its antigen remains unidentified. Other DNA variants within this sample encode the same CDR3. Primers: 60 Vbeta forward and 13 Jbeta reverse. The authors' processing: Unique TCR beta chains numbered 80 million to 95 million in a later analysis, with around 10 million shared. Using immunoSEQ multiplex PCR, the repertoire was profiled, and TCRdb retains in-frame clones only, with some absent. From that table come the V and J calls and clone size; the DNA was used to work out D and trimming. The listing records about 200,000 clones. The entry originates in a study of cytomegalovirus exposure and HLA in healthy donors. Broader study findings: An ancestry cluster, one associated with Asian ancestry, reportedly showed fewer N-insertions than the approximately 670-donor mean in a later analysis. An analysis done earlier found most TCR beta V segments productive about 87% or about 30% of the time.

V lost 1 base, J lost 1 base, and 3 bases stayed unmatched. The CDR3 is 15 residues long. Germline CDR1 and CDR2: SQVTM and ANQGSEA. The receptor was isolated from a boy aged 10-17 years in good health and CMV-seronegative. The sequencing sample was made of PBMCs. The rearrangement joins TRBV29-1 to TRBJ2-3, with 9 positions matching TRBD2. CDR3 in DNA: TGCAGCGTTGAAGTAGCGGGGGCACGCACAGATACGCAGTATTTT. It is translated as CSVEVAGARTDTQYF.